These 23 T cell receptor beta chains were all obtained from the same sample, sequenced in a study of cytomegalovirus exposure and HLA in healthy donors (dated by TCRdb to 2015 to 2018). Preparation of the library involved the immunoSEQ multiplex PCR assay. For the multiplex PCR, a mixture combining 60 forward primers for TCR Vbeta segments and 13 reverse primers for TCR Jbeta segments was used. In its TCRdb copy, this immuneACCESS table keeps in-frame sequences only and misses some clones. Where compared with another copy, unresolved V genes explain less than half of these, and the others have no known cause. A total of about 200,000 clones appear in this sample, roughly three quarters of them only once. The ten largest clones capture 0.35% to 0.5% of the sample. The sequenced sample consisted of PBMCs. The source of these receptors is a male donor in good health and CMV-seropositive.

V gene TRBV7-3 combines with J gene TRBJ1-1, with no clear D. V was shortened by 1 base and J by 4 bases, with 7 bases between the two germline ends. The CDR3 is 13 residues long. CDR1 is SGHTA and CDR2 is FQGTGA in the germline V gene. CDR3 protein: CASSLNSVTEAFF. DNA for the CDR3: TGTGCCAGCAGCTTAAATAGTGTCACTGAAGCTTTCTTT.

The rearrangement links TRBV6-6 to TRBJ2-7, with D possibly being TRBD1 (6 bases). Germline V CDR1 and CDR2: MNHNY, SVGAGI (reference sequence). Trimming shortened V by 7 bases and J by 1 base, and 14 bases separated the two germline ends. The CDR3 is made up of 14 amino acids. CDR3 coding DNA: TGTGCCAGCAACCGACAGGCCGATTCCTACGAGCAGTACTTC. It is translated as CASNRQADSYEQYF.

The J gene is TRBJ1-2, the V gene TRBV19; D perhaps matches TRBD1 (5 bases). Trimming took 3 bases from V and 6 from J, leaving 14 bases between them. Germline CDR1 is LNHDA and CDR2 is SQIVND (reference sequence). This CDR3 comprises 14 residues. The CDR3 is CASSIPGLEDGYTF. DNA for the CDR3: TGTGCCAGTAGTATCCCGGGACTGGAGGATGGCTACACCTTC.

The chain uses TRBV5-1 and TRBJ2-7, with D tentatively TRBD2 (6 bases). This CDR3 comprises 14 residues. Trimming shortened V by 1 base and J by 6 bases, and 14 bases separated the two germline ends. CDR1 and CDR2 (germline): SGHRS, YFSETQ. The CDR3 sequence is CASSLLEGIGEQYF. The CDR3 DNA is TGCGCCAGCAGCTTGTTGGAGGGAATCGGCGAGCAGTACTTC.

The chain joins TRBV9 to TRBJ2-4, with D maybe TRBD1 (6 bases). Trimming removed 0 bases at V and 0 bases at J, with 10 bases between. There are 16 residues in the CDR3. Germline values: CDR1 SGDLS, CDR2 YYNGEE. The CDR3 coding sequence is TGTGCCAGCAGCGTAGATTGGACAGCAGCCAAAAACATTCAGTACTTC. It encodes CASSVDWTAAKNIQYF.

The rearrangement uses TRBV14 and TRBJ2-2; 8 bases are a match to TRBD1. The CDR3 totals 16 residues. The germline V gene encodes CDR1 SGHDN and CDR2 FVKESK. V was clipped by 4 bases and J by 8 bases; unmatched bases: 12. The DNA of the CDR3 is TGTGCCAGCAGCCGGGACGCGGGACAGGTTGTAGGGGAGCTGTTTTTT. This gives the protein CASSRDAGQVVGELFF.

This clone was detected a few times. The CDR3 here is CASSKDGTAGTSSYNEQFF. In nucleotides, the CDR3 is TGTGCCAGCAGCAAAGATGGGACTGCGGGAACCAGCTCCTACAATGAGCAGTTCTTC. This rearrangement joins TRBV21-1 to TRBJ2-1; no check of the table's D call, TRBD2, against the DNA was made. TRBV21-1 is assigned pseudogene status. The CDR3 extends over 19 amino acids.

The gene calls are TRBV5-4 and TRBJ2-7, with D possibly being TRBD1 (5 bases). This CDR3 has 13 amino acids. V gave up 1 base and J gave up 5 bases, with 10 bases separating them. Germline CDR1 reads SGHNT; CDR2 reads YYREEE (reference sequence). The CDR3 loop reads CASSLQGVHEQYF. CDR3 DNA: TGTGCCAGCAGCTTGCAGGGCGTCCACGAGCAGTACTTC.

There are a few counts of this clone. CDR3 coding DNA: TGCAGCGTTGCCGGGACAGCTCTTTTTTACACTGAAGCTTTCTTT. This encodes CSVAGTALFYTEAFF. J is TRBJ1-1 and V is TRBV29-1; TRBD1 agrees at 7 bases. The CDR3 contains 15 residues. Losses at the gene ends were 4 bases for V and 3 bases for J; bases not matched to a gene: 11. Germline CDR1 reads SQVTM; CDR2 reads ANQGSEA.

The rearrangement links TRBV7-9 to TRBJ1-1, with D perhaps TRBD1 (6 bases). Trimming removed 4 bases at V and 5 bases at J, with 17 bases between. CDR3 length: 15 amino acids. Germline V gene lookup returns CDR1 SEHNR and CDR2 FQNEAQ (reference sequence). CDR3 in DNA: TGTGCCAGCAGCTCGTTAATCTACAGGGAAACTGAAGCTTTCTTT. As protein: CASSSLIYRETEAFF.

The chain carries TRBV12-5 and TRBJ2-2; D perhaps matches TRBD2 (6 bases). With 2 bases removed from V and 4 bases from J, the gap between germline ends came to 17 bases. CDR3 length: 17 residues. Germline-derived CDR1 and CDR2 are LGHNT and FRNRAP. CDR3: CASGLSRGGKSTGELFF. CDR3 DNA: TGTGCTAGTGGTTTGTCTCGTGGCGGGAAGAGCACCGGGGAGCTGTTTTTT.

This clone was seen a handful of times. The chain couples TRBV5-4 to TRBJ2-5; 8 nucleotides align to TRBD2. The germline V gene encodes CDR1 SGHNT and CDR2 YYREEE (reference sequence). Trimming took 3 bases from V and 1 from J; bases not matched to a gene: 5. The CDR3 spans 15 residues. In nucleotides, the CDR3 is TGTGCCAGCAGCTCGACTAGCGTAACCCAAGAGACCCAGTACTTC. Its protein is CASSSTSVTQETQYF.

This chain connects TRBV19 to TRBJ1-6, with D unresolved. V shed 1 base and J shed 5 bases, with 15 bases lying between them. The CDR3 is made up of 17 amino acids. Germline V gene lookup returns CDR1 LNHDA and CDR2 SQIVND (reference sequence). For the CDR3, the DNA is TGTGCCAGTAGTATAGTAGAAGACTGGAGGGATAATTCACCCCTCCACTTT. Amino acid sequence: CASSIVEDWRDNSPLHF.

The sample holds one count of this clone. The CDR3 sequence: CASSAGQGYEQYF. The CDR3 bases are TGTGCCAGCAGCGCGGGACAGGGTTACGAGCAGTACTTC. This chain uses TRBV5-4 with TRBJ2-7; 9 bases line up with TRBD1. Germline assignment: CDR1 SGHNT and CDR2 YYREEE (reference sequence). The CDR3 contains 13 residues. The V and J ends lost 4 bases and 4 bases, in that order; junction bases with no gene match: 3. Using reference TRBV5-4 and TRBJ2-7 for the parts outside the CDR3, the full variable domain is ETGVTQSPTHLIKTRGQQVTLRCSSQSGHNTVSWYQQALGQGPQFIFQYYREEENGRGNFPPRFSGLQFPNYSSELNVNALELDDSALYLCASSAGQGYEQYFGPGTRLTVT.

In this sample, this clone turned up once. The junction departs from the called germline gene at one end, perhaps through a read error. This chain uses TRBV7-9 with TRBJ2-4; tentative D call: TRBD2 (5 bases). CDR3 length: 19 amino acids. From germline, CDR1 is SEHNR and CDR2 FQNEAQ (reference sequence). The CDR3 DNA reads TGTTCCAGCAGCCCAGTGGAGGCACACCGCTCCCTAGCCAAAAACATTCAGTACTTC. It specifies CSSSPVEAHRSLAKNIQYF.

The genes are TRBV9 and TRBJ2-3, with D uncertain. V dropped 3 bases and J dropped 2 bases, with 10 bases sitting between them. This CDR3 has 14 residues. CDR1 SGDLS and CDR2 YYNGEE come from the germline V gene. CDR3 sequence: CASSASDFTDTQYF. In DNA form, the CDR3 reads TGTGCCAGCAGCGCCTCCGACTTCACAGATACGCAGTATTTT.

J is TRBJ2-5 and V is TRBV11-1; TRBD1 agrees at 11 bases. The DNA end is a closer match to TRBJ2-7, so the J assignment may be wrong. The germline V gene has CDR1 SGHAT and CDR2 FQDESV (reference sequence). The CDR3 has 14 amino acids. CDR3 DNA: TGTGCCAGCAGCCGGGACAGGGGGTCCTACGAGCAGTACTTC. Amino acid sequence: CASSRDRGSYEQYF.

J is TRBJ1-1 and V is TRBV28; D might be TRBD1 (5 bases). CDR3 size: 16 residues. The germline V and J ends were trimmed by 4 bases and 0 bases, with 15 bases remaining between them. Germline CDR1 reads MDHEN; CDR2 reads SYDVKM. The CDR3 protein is CASSSRANDMNTEAFF. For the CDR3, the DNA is TGTGCCAGCAGTTCCAGGGCTAATGACATGAACACTGAAGCTTTCTTT. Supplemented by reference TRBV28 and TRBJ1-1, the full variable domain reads DVKVTQSSRYLVKRTGEKVFLECVQDMDHENMFWYRQDPGLGLRLIYFSYDVKMKEKGDIPEGYSVSREKKERFSLILESASTNQTSMYLCASSSRANDMNTEAFFGQGTRLTVV.

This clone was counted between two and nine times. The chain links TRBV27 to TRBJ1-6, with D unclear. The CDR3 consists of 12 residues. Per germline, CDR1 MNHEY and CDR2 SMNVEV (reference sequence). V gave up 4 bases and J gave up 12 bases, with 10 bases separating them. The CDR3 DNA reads TGTGCCAGCAGTTCTACGAATAGACCCCTCCACTTT. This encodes CASSSTNRPLHF.

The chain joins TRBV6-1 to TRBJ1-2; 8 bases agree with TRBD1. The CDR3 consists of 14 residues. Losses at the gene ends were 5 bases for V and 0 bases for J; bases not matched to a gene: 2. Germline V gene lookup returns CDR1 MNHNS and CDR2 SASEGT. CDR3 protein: CASSWTGSNYGYTF. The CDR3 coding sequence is TGTGCCAGCAGTTGGACAGGGTCTAACTATGGCTACACCTTC.

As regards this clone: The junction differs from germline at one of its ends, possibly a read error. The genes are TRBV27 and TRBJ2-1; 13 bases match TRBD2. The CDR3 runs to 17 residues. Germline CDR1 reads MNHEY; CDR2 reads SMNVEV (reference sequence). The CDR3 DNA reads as TGTGCCAGCAGTATATCCGCCGCGGGACTAGCGGGATATGAGCAGTTCTTC. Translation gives CASSISAAGLAGYEQFF.

The CDR3 region has the DNA TGTGCCTGGAGCTCTCGACCGGGACAGGGAGGAAATGGCTACACCTTC. Translation gives CAWSSRPGQGGNGYTF. The rearrangement links TRBV30 to TRBJ1-2, with TRBD1 matching 9 bases. The ends lost 3 bases at V and 6 bases at J; junction bases unmatched: 14. The CDR3 is made up of 16 amino acids. Germline loops: CDR1 GTSNPN, CDR2 SVGIG (reference sequence).

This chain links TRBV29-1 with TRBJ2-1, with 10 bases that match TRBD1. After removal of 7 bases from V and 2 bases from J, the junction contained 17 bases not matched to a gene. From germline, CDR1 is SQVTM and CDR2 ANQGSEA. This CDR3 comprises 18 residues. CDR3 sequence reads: CSAAGTGDRERPYNEQFF. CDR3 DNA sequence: TGCAGCGCCGCCGGGACAGGGGACAGGGAACGGCCCTACAATGAGCAGTTCTTC.